The subject of this entry is one TCR beta chain. Its antigen is not identified. Deletions cut 2 bases from V and 7 bases from J, with 15 bases between. There are 15 residues in the CDR3. Germline V gene data show CDR1 as SGHTA and CDR2 as FQGNSA. TCRdb independently ran MiXCR on the 5' RACE reads; one entry per CDR3 protein. The table records 180,000 or so distinct CDR3 sequences, 16% of them present only once. The data were obtained in a study of T-cell memory formation after mild COVID-19. Study outcomes and limitations: While clones contracting from day 15 to 85 were balanced between CD4 and CD8, later expanders leaned CD4+. Nothing showed for sure that second-wave clones peaking on day 37 were SARS-CoV-2 specific.

The receptor comes from an adult woman who had mild COVID-19 (a few samples of this study predate the infection). Cell type and time point are not known. The sample consisted of PBMCs or a T cell subset sorted from them (not recorded which). The V call is TRBV7-2, the J call TRBJ2-1; TRBD1 is a possible D gene (5 bases). The CDR3 sequence: CASSLQGNLGNEQFF. The CDR3 DNA follows: TGTGCCAGCAGCTTACAGGGTAATCTCGGGAATGAGCAGTTCTTC.